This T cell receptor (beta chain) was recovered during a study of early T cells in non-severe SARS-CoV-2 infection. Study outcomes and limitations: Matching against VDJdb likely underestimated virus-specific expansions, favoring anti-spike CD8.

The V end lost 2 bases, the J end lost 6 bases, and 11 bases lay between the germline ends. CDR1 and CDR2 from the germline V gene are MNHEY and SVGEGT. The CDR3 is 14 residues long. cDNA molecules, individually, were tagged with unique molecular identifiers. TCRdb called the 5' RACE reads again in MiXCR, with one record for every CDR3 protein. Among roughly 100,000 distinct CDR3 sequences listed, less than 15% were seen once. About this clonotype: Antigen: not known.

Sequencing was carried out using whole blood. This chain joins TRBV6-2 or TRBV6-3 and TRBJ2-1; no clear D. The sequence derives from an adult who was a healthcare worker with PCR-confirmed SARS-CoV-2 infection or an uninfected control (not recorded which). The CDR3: CASSYPGPGNEQFF. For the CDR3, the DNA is TGTGCCAGCAGTTACCCCGGACCCGGCAATGAGCAGTTCTTC.